This is a list of T cell receptor beta chains from one sample in a study of shared clonotypes between healthy human individuals. Produced via immunoSEQ multiplex PCR; TCRdb's table is partial and in-frame only. Among around 1,100,000 clones listed, 70% to 85% were seen once. The sample taken for sequencing was memory CD4+ T cells from PBMCs. The receptor source for this set is a man in his late teens or twenties in good health. Some clones in this sample may be carry-over from other donors' samples. Each CDR3 is given with its conserved first and last residue. D genes are given only for firm matches. The size field is filled for only some rows; it gives once, few, many or a size class.

TRBV4-3,TRBJ2-1,.,.,TGCGCCAGCAGCCAAGATCCTAGGGTTAACTCCTACAATGAGCAGTTCTTC,CASSQDPRVNSYNEQFF
TRBV7-3,TRBJ2-3,.,.,TGTGCCAGCAGCTTAAATCCAGGGAGGGATACGCAGTATTTT,CASSLNPGRDTQYF
TRBV28,TRBJ1-1,few,.,TGTGCCAGCAGGCGGGACCCAAACACTGAAGCTTTCTTT,CASRRDPNTEAFF
TRBV29-1,TRBJ1-2,.,TRBD1,TGCAGCGTAGCCGACAGGGTGGACTATGGCTACACCTTC,CSVADRVDYGYTF
TRBV10-3,TRBJ2-1,.,.,TGTGCCATCAGTGAGACCAGCTCTTACAATGAGCAGTTCTTC,CAISETSSYNEQFF
TRBV7-2,TRBJ2-1,.,TRBD2,TGTGCCAGCAGCTCCCGACTAGCGAGCTACAATGAGCAGTTCTTC,CASSSRLASYNEQFF
TRBV10-3,TRBJ1-2,.,.,TGTGCCATCAGTCGTGGGGCAGGGACCTATGGCTACACCTTC,CAISRGAGTYGYTF
TRBV7-2,TRBJ2-2,.,.,TGTGCCAGCAGCTTAGGACAAGGAACCGGGGAGCTGTTTTTT,CASSLGQGTGELFF
TRBV7-3,TRBJ2-1,many,TRBD2,TGTGCCAGCAGCTTAGGGGCTAGCGGGTATAACAATGAGCAGTTCTTC,CASSLGASGYNNEQFF
TRBV29-1,TRBJ2-5,.,TRBD2,TGCAGCGTTGTGCGGACTAGCGGGAAAGAGACCCAGTACTTC,CSVVRTSGKETQYF
TRBV15,TRBJ1-1,.,.,TGTGCCACCAGCAGTCAGACGGACACTGAAGCTTTCTTT,CATSSQTDTEAFF
TRBV5-1,TRBJ2-7,.,TRBD2,TGCGCCAGCAGCTTCTCACTAGCGGGAGGGCACACCGAGCAGTACTTC,CASSFSLAGGHTEQYF
TRBV10-3,TRBJ2-3,.,.,TGTGCCATCAGTTACGAACAGGGATGGAGCACAGATACGCAGTATTTT,CAISYEQGWSTDTQYF
TRBV27,TRBJ1-3,once,.,TGTGCCAGCAGCCGGACGGGGGAAGGAAACACCATATATTTT,CASSRTGEGNTIYF
TRBV7-2,TRBJ2-3,once,.,TGTGCCAGCAGCGTACAGGCCACAGATACGCAGTATTTT,CASSVQATDTQYF
TRBV5-4,TRBJ2-1,.,.,TGTGCCAGCAGCACCGAATCAATGGGTGAGCAGTTCTTC,CASSTESMGEQFF
TRBV28,TRBJ1-2,.,.,TGTGCCATCCTCGGGGATATAAACTATGGCTACACCTTC,CAILGDINYGYTF
TRBV30,TRBJ2-7,.,.,TGTGCCTGGAGGACGGGCGCGGGAAACTACGAGCAGTACTTC,CAWRTGAGNYEQYF
TRBV10-1,TRBJ2-7,.,.,TGCGCCAGCAGTGTGTCTTGGGTTAGCCAAATCTACGAGCAGTACTTC,CASSVSWVSQIYEQYF
TRBV20-1,TRBJ1-1,many,.,TGCAGTGCTAGTACGGACACTGAAGCTTTCTTT,CSASTDTEAFF
TRBV2,TRBJ1-5,.,.,TGTGCCAGCAGTGAAGCGTTGGGTTTGAGGGATCAGCCCCAGCATTTT,CASSEALGLRDQPQHF
TRBV7-9,TRBJ1-3,few,.,TGTGCCAGCAGCTTCTCCACTGGAAACACCATATATTTT,CASSFSTGNTIYF
TRBV11-3,TRBJ2-7,.,.,TGTGCCAGCAGCTTGGACGGGGAGCAGCACTTC,CASSLDGEQHF
TRBV29-1,TRBJ1-1,.,TRBD1,TGCAGCGTTGCCCGGGACAGCCTAGGGATGAACACTGAAGCTTTCTTT,CSVARDSLGMNTEAFF
TRBV28,TRBJ1-4,.,.,TGTGCCAGCAGCCAGTCCCCGAGGGGAGAAAAACTGTTTTTT,CASSQSPRGEKLFF
TRBV2,TRBJ1-3,.,.,TGTGCCAGCAGGGAAAGGGAGACGGGAGGAAACACCATATATTTT,CASRERETGGNTIYF
TRBV18,TRBJ1-2,.,.,TGTGCCAGCTCACCGACGGGGTTGGATGGCTACACCTTC,CASSPTGLDGYTF
TRBV5-5,TRBJ1-5,.,.,TGTGCCAGCAGCTTGGAGGGGAGTTATAGCAATCAGCCCCAGCATTTT,CASSLEGSYSNQPQHF
TRBV11-2,TRBJ2-1,.,TRBD1,TGTGCCAGCAGCTCCAGGGGGCTGCACAATGAGCAGTTCTTC,CASSSRGLHNEQFF
TRBV27,TRBJ1-2,once,TRBD1,TGTGCCAGCAGTTTCAAACCCCTAACGACAGGGGGAGCAGCTAATGGCTACACCTTC,CASSFKPLTTGGAANGYTF
TRBV7-3,TRBJ2-2,few,.,TGTGCCAGCAGCTCCCCCCCCGGGGAGCTGTTTTTT,CASSSPPGELFF
TRBV28,TRBJ2-5,.,.,TGTGCCAGCAGTCGGACAGCCCAAGAGACCCAGTACTTC,CASSRTAQETQYF
TRBV7-8,TRBJ2-1,.,TRBD2,TGTGCCAGCAGCCCTACTCTAGCGGGAGCCTACAATGAGCAGTTCTTC,CASSPTLAGAYNEQFF
TRBV7-3,TRBJ2-6,.,.,TGTGCCAGCAGCTTAGGTGTGGGCGGTGGGGCCAACGTCCTGACTTTC,CASSLGVGGGANVLTF
TRBV27,TRBJ1-5,.,TRBD1,TGTGCCAGCAGTTTAGGGACAGGTAAACAGCCCCAGCATTTT,CASSLGTGKQPQHF
TRBV28,TRBJ1-5,.,.,TGTGCCAGCAGTATAGCAGGGATTAATCAGCCCCAGCATTTT,CASSIAGINQPQHF
TRBV5-1,TRBJ1-1,few,TRBD1,TGCGCCAGCAGCTCGACCGGGACAGGTTACGGAGCTTTCTTT,CASSSTGTGYGAFF
TRBV11-3,TRBJ2-2,few,.,TGTGCCAGCAGCCGAGGGGGGGCCGGGGAGCTGTTTTTT,CASSRGGAGELFF
TRBV18,TRBJ1-2,.,.,TGTGCCAGCTCACGTAATCGCTTACAGGAGTATGGCTACACCTTC,CASSRNRLQEYGYTF
TRBV7-2,TRBJ2-1,few,.,TGTGCCAGCAGCTTAGGACTCGCCTACAATGAGCAGTTCTTC,CASSLGLAYNEQFF
TRBV4-2,TRBJ2-1,.,TRBD2,TGTGCCAGCAGCCCCCTAGCGGGAATGGGAGGAAATGAGCAGTTCTTC,CASSPLAGMGGNEQFF
TRBV7-9,TRBJ2-5,.,.,TGTGCCAGCAGCTTCTATACTAGTTATGGGGAGACCCAGTACTTC,CASSFYTSYGETQYF
TRBV5-1,TRBJ1-5,.,.,TGCGCCAGCAGCTTGGCTCCGATGGGGGTTACGGGGCAGCCCCAGCATTTT,CASSLAPMGVTGQPQHF
TRBV7-2,TRBJ2-1,few,TRBD2,TGTGCCAGCAGCTTAGAGCCCCTAGCGGCCCCCAGCTCCTACAATGAGCAGTTCTTC,CASSLEPLAAPSSYNEQFF
TRBV28,TRBJ2-7,.,.,TGTGCCAGCAGTTTAGCGGTCAACGAGCAGTACTTC,CASSLAVNEQYF